The 29 T cell receptor beta chains presented below share a single source sample, sequenced in a study of OX40 agonist ivuxolimab in advanced cancers. The repertoire was sequenced with immunoSEQ multiplex PCR; TCRdb's copy has only in-frame clones and lacks some. The sample carries 40,000 to 65,000 clones, roughly 88% recorded once. The specimen was CD4+ or CD8+ T cells sorted from blood, collected in a trial of the OX40 agonist ivuxolimab. The receptors here all came from an adult with an advanced solid tumor such as melanoma, head and neck, liver or kidney cancer.

The gene calls are TRBV19 and TRBJ1-2; D is unresolved. V was pared by 2 bases and J by 5 bases, with 15 bases between. There are 15 residues in the CDR3. Germline V CDR1 and CDR2: LNHDA, SQIVND (reference sequence). The CDR3 spells CASSILNSNLYGYTF. The CDR3 region has the DNA TGTGCCAGTAGTATACTGAACAGCAATCTTTATGGCTACACCTTC.

The genes are TRBV7-9 and TRBJ2-2; D may match TRBD1 or TRBD2 (5 bases each). Trimming removed 2 bases at V and 2 bases at J, with 9 bases between. The CDR3 contains 15 residues. Per germline, CDR1 SEHNR and CDR2 FQNEAQ (reference sequence). CDR3 nucleotide sequence: TGTGCCAGCAGCTTAAGGGACGACAACACCGGGGAGCTGTTTTTT. It encodes CASSLRDDNTGELFF.

This chain joins TRBV6-5 and TRBJ1-2; TRBD1 agrees at 7 bases. The CDR3 consists of 14 residues. With 4 bases clipped from V and 4 bases from J, the junction kept 6 bases outside the gene matches. Germline assignment: CDR1 MNHEY and CDR2 SVGAGI. CDR3 nucleotides: TGTGCCAGCAGTTCCCCCGGACAGGCCTATGGCTACACCTTC. Its protein product is CASSSPGQAYGYTF.

V usage is TRBV7-9 and J usage is TRBJ1-2; D remains unclear. This CDR3 spans 14 amino acids. V was cut by 1 base and J by 8 bases, with 14 bases left in between. The germline CDR1 and CDR2 sequences are SEHNR and FQNEAQ (reference sequence). The CDR3 reads CASSLEGSPRGYTF. As DNA, the CDR3 is TGTGCCAGCAGCTTAGAGGGCAGCCCTAGGGGCTACACCTTC.

The gene calls are TRBV29-1 and TRBJ2-1, with 12 bases lining up with TRBD2. The V segment lost 3 bases and the J segment 9 bases; nucleotides outside the gene matches: 6. This CDR3 has 14 amino acids. Germline CDR1 reads SQVTM; CDR2 reads ANQGSEA. CDR3 DNA: TGCAGCGTTGACAGACTAGCGGGAGAAGGTGAGCAGTTCTTC. It is translated as CSVDRLAGEGEQFF.

CDR3 sequence: CASSMMGGGEQYF. CDR3 nucleotide sequence: TGTGCCAGTAGTATGATGGGGGGCGGGGAGCAGTACTTC. The genes are TRBV19 and TRBJ2-7, with D perhaps assigned TRBD1 or TRBD2 (6 bases each). Germline CDR1 and CDR2: LNHDA and SQIVND (reference sequence). Trimming took 3 bases from V and 7 from J, leaving 13 bases between them. The CDR3 has 13 residues.

This clone has only one observation. V gene TRBV29-1 combines with J gene TRBJ1-4; D uncertain. The CDR3 is made up of 14 amino acids. V shed 6 bases and J shed 4 bases, with 15 bases lying between them. Germline V gene lookup returns CDR1 SQVTM and CDR2 ANQGSEA. The CDR3 DNA follows: TGCAGCGTCGACGGTAGTGGGAATAATGAAAAACTGTTTTTT. This encodes CSVDGSGNNEKLFF.

The chain couples TRBV5-1 to TRBJ2-7; 11 bases line up with TRBD2. CDR1 and CDR2 from the germline V gene are SGHRS and YFSETQ. V was pared by 0 bases and J by 0 bases, with 2 bases of the junction left unmatched. The CDR3 runs 16 residues. The CDR3 spells CASSLGTSGFSYEQYF. In DNA, the CDR3 is TGCGCCAGCAGCTTGGGGACTAGCGGGTTCTCCTACGAGCAGTACTTC. Supplemented by reference TRBV5-1 and TRBJ2-7, the full variable domain reads KAGVTQTPRYLIKTRGQQVTLSCSPISGHRSVSWYQQTPGQGLQFLFEYFSETQRNKGNFPGRFSGRQFSNSRSEMNVSTLELGDSALYLCASSLGTSGFSYEQYFGPGTRLTVT.

J is TRBJ1-3 and V is TRBV7-8; no reliable D call. The V gene's germline CDR1 is SGHVS and CDR2 FQNEAQ. The CDR3 consists of 16 residues. V shed 1 base and J shed 0 bases, with 10 bases lying between them. CDR3 residues: CASSLVSILSGNTIYF. The CDR3 region has the DNA TGTGCCAGCAGCTTAGTTTCCATCCTCTCTGGAAACACCATATATTTT.

V and J are TRBV6-6 and TRBJ1-1; D gene ambiguous. V was trimmed by 4 bases and J by 4 bases, leaving 7 bases between them. CDR1 and CDR2 (germline): MNHNY, SVGAGI (reference sequence). CDR3 length equals 12 residues. CDR3: CASSSVSTEAFF. DNA of the CDR3: TGTGCCAGCAGTTCCGTGTCCACTGAAGCTTTCTTT.

CDR3: CASRADRNTEAFF. CDR3 DNA: TGTGCCAGCAGAGCCGATAGGAACACTGAAGCTTTCTTT. The J gene is TRBJ1-1, the V gene TRBV6-5; D not certain. V was cut by 6 bases and J by 1 base, with 9 bases left in between. The germline V gene has CDR1 MNHEY and CDR2 SVGAGI. This CDR3 has 13 residues.

The chain uses TRBV6-6 and TRBJ1-5; no clear D gene. Germline V gives CDR1 MNHNY, CDR2 SVGAGI (reference sequence). CDR3 length equals 15 residues. The V gene lost 0 bases and the J gene lost 0 bases, with 6 bases spanning the gap. The CDR3 spells CASSYSINSNQPQHF. The CDR3 DNA sequence: TGTGCCAGCAGTTACTCGATAAATAGCAATCAGCCCCAGCATTTT.

Details on this clone: This is likely a read error, given that the CDR3 carries no conserved phenylalanine or tryptophan at its end. The gene calls are TRBV15 and TRBJ1-2; 9 nucleotides agree with TRBD1. V shed 6 bases and J 3 bases; nucleotides not matched to a gene: 5. This CDR3 is 14 amino acids long. CDR1 and CDR2 from the germline V gene are LNHNV and YYDKDF (reference sequence). The CDR3 loop is CATRGTGIDYGYTL. CDR3 sequence (DNA): TGTGCCACCAGGGGGACAGGGATCGACTATGGCTACACCCTC.

The CDR3 is CASSGRDIMYF. The CDR3 DNA reads as TGCGCCAGCAGCGGGCGGGACATAATGTACTTC. The chain joins TRBV5-1 to TRBJ2-5; D might be TRBD1 or TRBD2, each matching 6 bases. Trimming removed 4 bases at V and 13 bases at J, with 14 bases between. Germline-derived CDR1 and CDR2 are SGHRS and YFSETQ. The CDR3 is made up of 11 amino acids. The entire variable domain, with the rest obtained from reference TRBV5-1 and TRBJ2-5, is as follows: KAGVTQTPRYLIKTRGQQVTLSCSPISGHRSVSWYQQTPGQGLQFLFEYFSETQRNKGNFPGRFSGRQFSNSRSEMNVSTLELGDSALYLCASSGRDIMYFGPGTRLLVL.

V gene TRBV30 combines with J gene TRBJ2-3; 12 nucleotides align to TRBD2. Germline V gene data show CDR1 as GTSNPN and CDR2 as SVGIG (reference sequence). CDR3 length: 15 amino acids. V lost 2 bases to trimming and J lost 4 bases; unmatched junction nucleotides: 4. For the CDR3, the DNA is TGTGCCTGGAGTCTAGCGGGAGGGAGTGCAGATACGCAGTATTTT. Amino acid sequence: CAWSLAGGSADTQYF.

Only one count was recorded for this clone. This chain connects TRBV6-5 to TRBJ1-4, with D uncertain. The V gene lost 2 bases and the J gene lost 5 bases, with 12 bases spanning the gap. The CDR3 length is 15 residues. Per germline, CDR1 MNHEY and CDR2 SVGAGI. The CDR3 sequence is CASSYRSGENEKLFF. CDR3 DNA sequence: TGTGCCAGCAGTTACAGGAGTGGGGAAAATGAAAAACTGTTTTTT.

The chain joins TRBV30 to TRBJ2-1; TRBD2 matches 8 bases. Looked up from germline, CDR1 is GTSNPN and CDR2 is SVGIG (reference sequence). This CDR3 has 14 amino acids. V shed 2 bases, J shed 4 bases, and the junction held 4 bases outside the gene matches. DNA of the CDR3: TGTGCCTGGAGTTTGGGACTAGGTTACAATGAGCAGTTCTTC. Residues: CAWSLGLGYNEQFF. Using reference TRBV30 and TRBJ2-1 for the parts outside the CDR3, the full variable domain is SQTIHQWPATLVQPVGSPLSLECTVEGTSNPNLYWYRQAAGRGLQLLFYSVGIGQISSEVPQNLSASRPQDRQFILSSKKLLLSDSGFYLCAWSLGLGYNEQFFGPGTRLTVL.

The chain combines TRBV4-1 with TRBJ1-1; tentatively, D is TRBD1 (5 bases). The CDR3 length is 14 residues. The V gene's germline CDR1 is MGHRA and CDR2 YSYEKL. Trimming cost V 4 bases and J 5 bases, with 14 bases left between them. In DNA form, the CDR3 reads TGCGCCAGCAGCCCTAGAGGGGCAGGGACTGAAGCTTTCTTT. Protein: CASSPRGAGTEAFF.

The rearrangement uses TRBV6-5 and TRBJ1-6, with 10 bases fitting TRBD1. Germline loops: CDR1 MNHEY, CDR2 SVGAGI. The CDR3 is 15 residues long. V gave up 7 bases and J gave up 6 bases; unmatched junction bases: 6. The CDR3 sequence is CASTKGDRGNSPLHF. The CDR3 nucleotides are TGTGCCAGCACCAAGGGGGACAGGGGTAATTCACCCCTCCACTTT.

The chain carries TRBV29-1 and TRBJ1-3; D perhaps matches TRBD1 (5 bases). V was cut by 6 bases and J by 8 bases, with 17 bases left in between. Germline V gene lookup returns CDR1 SQVTM and CDR2 ANQGSEA. This CDR3 has 13 amino acids. CDR3 nucleotides: TGCAGCGTCCGGCAGGGACCCGTTGACACCATATATTTT. This sequence encodes CSVRQGPVDTIYF.

The rearrangement uses TRBV5-1 and TRBJ2-7; D is unresolved. The CDR3 covers 13 residues. V lost 0 bases to trimming and J lost 6 bases, with 10 bases between them. Per the germline V gene, CDR1 is SGHRS and CDR2 is YFSETQ. The CDR3 nucleotides read TGCGCCAGCAGCTTGGGTGGGATTAGCGAGCAGTACTTC. This codes for CASSLGGISEQYF.

This rearrangement joins TRBV5-4 to TRBJ2-7; D not certain. V dropped 0 bases and J dropped 5 bases, with 12 bases sitting between them. The CDR3 spans 14 residues. Germline V lookup: CDR1 SGHNT, CDR2 YYREEE (reference sequence). CDR3 protein: CASSLGLDIDEQYF. The CDR3 bases are TGTGCCAGCAGCTTGGGGCTCGACATAGACGAGCAGTACTTC.

The V call is TRBV6-6, the J call TRBJ1-1; 9 bases line up with TRBD1. The V segment lost 8 bases and the J segment 5 bases; nucleotides outside the gene matches: 12. The length of the CDR3 is 15 residues. Germline V gives CDR1 MNHNY, CDR2 SVGAGI (reference sequence). Here the CDR3 DNA reads TGTGCCAGCGGACTTACAGGGGGCGCAGGAACTGAAGCTTTCTTT. Its protein product is CASGLTGGAGTEAFF.

The V call is TRBV5-1, the J call TRBJ2-5; 7 bases match TRBD1. V was pared by 4 bases and J by 2 bases, with 8 bases of the junction left unmatched. Looked up from germline, CDR1 is SGHRS and CDR2 is YFSETQ. The CDR3 has 15 amino acids. CDR3: CASSIYRGGQETQYF. CDR3 in DNA: TGCGCCAGCAGCATCTACAGGGGTGGGCAAGAGACCCAGTACTTC. The variable domain in full, completed from reference TRBV5-1 and TRBJ2-5, reads KAGVTQTPRYLIKTRGQQVTLSCSPISGHRSVSWYQQTPGQGLQFLFEYFSETQRNKGNFPGRFSGRQFSNSRSEMNVSTLELGDSALYLCASSIYRGGQETQYFGPGTRLLVL.

The V gene is TRBV6-1, the J gene TRBJ2-1, with 8 bases matching TRBD1. This CDR3 is 13 amino acids long. V gave up 4 bases and J gave up 11 bases; unmatched junction bases: 7. Per germline, CDR1 MNHNS and CDR2 SASEGT. The CDR3 DNA reads TGTGCCAGCAGTGGACAGGGGCCGCGGAAGCAGTTCTTC. As protein: CASSGQGPRKQFF.

This sequence joins TRBV28 and TRBJ1-5; D might be TRBD1 (5 bases). The CDR3 runs to 15 residues. In germline, CDR1 is MDHEN, CDR2 SYDVKM. Between the trimmed V and J ends, which lost 5 bases and 0 bases, there was a span of 11 bases. The CDR3 sequence is CASSPGHRSNQPQHF. CDR3 DNA sequence: TGTGCCAGCAGTCCCGGACACCGTAGCAATCAGCCCCAGCATTTT. The entire variable domain, with the rest obtained from reference TRBV28 and TRBJ1-5, is as follows: DVKVTQSSRYLVKRTGEKVFLECVQDMDHENMFWYRQDPGLGLRLIYFSYDVKMKEKGDIPEGYSVSREKKERFSLILESASTNQTSMYLCASSPGHRSNQPQHFGDGTRLSIL.

The rearrangement uses TRBV5-1 and TRBJ2-7; TRBD2 might be the D (6 bases). CDR3 size: 15 residues. Deletions cut 4 bases from V and 9 bases from J, with 23 bases between. Germline V gives CDR1 SGHRS, CDR2 YFSETQ. CDR3 sequence reads: CASSPPGGTRNGQYF. The CDR3 bases are TGCGCCAGCAGCCCCCCCGGAGGGACCAGGAACGGGCAGTACTTC.

The chain couples TRBV7-9 to TRBJ1-2; 11 nucleotides agree with TRBD1. Trimming cost V 4 bases and J 5 bases; bases outside gene matches: 12. This CDR3 is 17 amino acids long. Germline V CDR1 and CDR2: SEHNR, FQNEAQ (reference sequence). CDR3 nucleotides: TGTGCCAGCAGCTCGTCCCGGGACAGGGGGAAAGGGTATGGCTACACCTTC. It encodes CASSSSRDRGKGYGYTF.

CDR3 protein: CASSPGKGTEAFF. CDR3 DNA sequence: TGTGCCAGCAGCCCGGGTAAAGGGACTGAAGCTTTCTTT. The J gene is TRBJ1-1, the V gene TRBV5-6; D remains unclear. Deletions cut 4 bases from V and 5 bases from J, with 12 bases between. Germline CDR1 reads SGHDT; CDR2 reads YYEEEE. The CDR3 is 13 residues long.